This T cell receptor (beta chain) was identified in a study of blood T cell repertoires in COVID-19. Overall study context: Some COVID-19 samples were acute and others convalescent; all came from the United States, Italy and Spain. T cells, B-cell-depleted T cells, or PBMCs supplied cDNA or gDNA.

The CDR3 spans 13 residues. Germline CDR1 is LNHDA and CDR2 is SQIVND (reference sequence). Trimming took 9 bases from V and 4 from J, leaving 12 bases between them. In the authors' workflow: Reference gene primer amplification gave estimated nucleated cell counts. Clones were read by immunoSEQ multiplex PCR, and TCRdb kept only the in-frame ones, dropping some. That table supplies the V and J calls and clone size; D and trimming were determined from the DNA. The sample records approximately 130,000 clones, 88% being singletons. Input material: peripheral blood. The receptor was isolated from a human donor in a cohort sampled during active COVID-19. The V call is TRBV19, the J call TRBJ1-4; no reliable D call. The CDR3 coding sequence is TGTGCCAGCGCGGGTCCAGATAATGAAAAACTGTTTTTT. Protein sequence: CASAGPDNEKLFF.